The T cell receptor (beta chain) described here comes from a study of blood T cells in healthy people across ages. It was with a sample-barcoded 5' primer and a J-beta primer mix that a second PCR of roughly 7 to 12 cycles was run. With 12 random nucleotides, a template-switch adaptor tagged each individual cDNA molecule. TCRdb fed the 5' RACE reads into MiXCR, producing one record per CDR3 protein. Among about 800,000 distinct CDR3 sequences listed, roughly 25% were seen once. As regards this clonotype: Antigen: not known.

Study-wide results and limits: In the absence of known donor CMV status, changes in expanded clonotypes were possibly confounded.

Germline lookup yields CDR1 SQVTM and CDR2 ANQGSEA. The CDR3 sequence is 14 residues long. Trimming removed 7 bases from V and 5 bases from J; junction bases left unmatched: 12. The same sample was also studied in work on T cells of mothers and their children.

The sequencing input was blood. The chain links TRBV29-1 to TRBJ2-5; 8 bases match TRBD2. The sequence was obtained from a boy younger than 18 in good health. The CDR3 nucleotides read TGCAGCGCCGAACCCGGGGGGGGCCATGAGACCCAGTACTTC. Residues: CSAEPGGGHETQYF. Drawing the rest from reference TRBV29-1 and TRBJ2-5, the complete variable domain is SAVISQKPSRDICQRGTSLTIQCQVDSQVTMMFWYRQQPGQSLTLIATANQGSEATYESGFVIDKFPISRPNLTFSTLTVSNMSPEDSSIYLCSAEPGGGHETQYFGPGTRLLVL.